The 23 T cell receptor beta chains below were found in one sample sequenced in a study of T cell responses to AZD1222 COVID-19 vaccine. TCRdb's table, derived via immunoSEQ multiplex PCR, lists solely in-frame clones and lacks some. The sample yields approximately 150,000 clones, 90% seen once. The sample consisted of peripheral blood, taken 28 days after the second AZD1222 dose. The origin of the receptors is an adult who received the AZD1222 COVID-19 vaccine.

This chain joins TRBV5-6 and TRBJ1-6, with D tentatively TRBD1 (6 bases). The V gene lost 0 bases and the J gene lost 8 bases, with 21 bases spanning the gap. Germline CDR1 and CDR2: SGHDT and YYEEEE. The CDR3 length is 18 residues. The CDR3, as DNA: TGTGCCAGCAGCTTGGTTCCCAGGGGAAGGGCCATAGATTCACCCCTCCACTTT. It is translated as CASSLVPRGRAIDSPLHF.

The chain couples TRBV5-1 to TRBJ1-2, with no clear D. Germline CDR1 is SGHRS and CDR2 is YFSETQ. This CDR3 has 14 amino acids. With 7 bases removed from V and 6 bases from J, the gap between germline ends came to 19 bases. The CDR3 loop is CASGDTGVRHGYTF. In nucleotides, the CDR3 is TGCGCCAGCGGCGACACCGGCGTCCGACATGGCTACACCTTC.

The chain is built from TRBV2 and TRBJ2-1; 9 nucleotides match TRBD2. Per germline, CDR1 SNHLY and CDR2 FYNNEI. Trimming cost V 11 bases and J 2 bases; bases outside gene matches: 7. This CDR3 has 14 amino acids. The CDR3 bases are TGTGCCGGACAAGGGACTAGCCCCTACAATGAGCAGTTCTTC. Translated, it gives CAGQGTSPYNEQFF.

This clone was seen just once. The chain joins TRBV28 to TRBJ2-1, with TRBD2 matching 11 bases. V lost 6 bases, J lost 9 bases, and 13 bases stayed unmatched. The CDR3 contains 16 residues. The germline V gene encodes CDR1 MDHEN and CDR2 SYDVKM. The DNA of the CDR3 is TGTGCCAGCAGACCGTTACTAGCGGGAGTTGTTGGTGAGCAGTTCTTC. Translating gives CASRPLLAGVVGEQFF.

This clone was seen only a few times. The genes are TRBV7-2 and TRBJ1-1; D uncertain. The CDR3 length is 17 residues. V was pared by 5 bases and J by 0 bases, with 19 bases between. Germline-derived CDR1 and CDR2 are SGHTA and FQGNSA. This CDR3 reads CASSRTGRSGMNTEAFF. DNA of the CDR3: TGTGCCAGCAGCCGTACCGGGAGAAGTGGCATGAACACTGAAGCTTTCTTT.

The genes are TRBV6-6 and TRBJ1-2; perhaps TRBD1 as D (5 bases). The length of the CDR3 is 14 residues. Looked up from germline, CDR1 is MNHNY and CDR2 is SVGAGI (reference sequence). Trimming took off 2 bases at V and 0 bases at J, with 7 bases between the two ends. The CDR3 loop reads CASSYGAANYGYTF. Here the CDR3 DNA reads TGTGCCAGCAGTTACGGGGCCGCTAACTATGGCTACACCTTC.

This clone came up once. The rearrangement uses TRBV5-1 and TRBJ2-3, with a possible D match to TRBD2 (7 bases). Germline loops: CDR1 SGHRS, CDR2 YFSETQ. Trimming pared 0 bases from V and 2 bases from J, leaving 16 bases between. The CDR3 is 17 residues long. CDR3 amino acids: CASSLAGGPTVTDTQYF. The CDR3 DNA reads as TGCGCCAGCAGCTTGGCCGGGGGGCCGACAGTCACAGATACGCAGTATTTT.

The DNA of the CDR3 is TGTGCCAGCAGGGAGGGAATTTCGGATAATTCACCCCTCCACTTT. It yields the protein CASREGISDNSPLHF. The V call is TRBV6-5, the J call TRBJ1-6; D unclear. From germline, CDR1 is MNHEY and CDR2 SVGAGI. CDR3 size: 15 residues. V dropped 6 bases and J dropped 5 bases, with 14 bases sitting between them.

The rearrangement joins TRBV5-1 to TRBJ2-5, with TRBD2 matching over 7 bases. Trimming cost V 4 bases and J 5 bases; bases outside gene matches: 5. CDR3 length equals 13 residues. CDR1 and CDR2 (germline): SGHRS, YFSETQ. The CDR3 sequence is CASSHDGGETQYF. The DNA of the CDR3 is TGCGCCAGCAGCCATGACGGGGGGGAGACCCAGTACTTC. The variable domain in full, with the rest retrieved from reference TRBV5-1 and TRBJ2-5, is KAGVTQTPRYLIKTRGQQVTLSCSPISGHRSVSWYQQTPGQGLQFLFEYFSETQRNKGNFPGRFSGRQFSNSRSEMNVSTLELGDSALYLCASSHDGGETQYFGPGTRLLVL.

This rearrangement joins TRBV23-1 to TRBJ2-4, with 12 positions matching TRBD2. TRBV23-1 is assigned to the ORF class and has an uncertain function. The CDR3 extends over 20 amino acids. Losses at the gene ends were 0 bases for V and 1 base for J; bases not matched to a gene: 10. CDR3 sequence: CASSQSGLAGGPYAKNIQYF. The CDR3 bases are TGCGCCAGCAGTCAATCCGGGCTAGCGGGAGGGCCCTACGCCAAAAACATTCAGTACTTC.

This rearrangement joins TRBV5-8 to TRBJ2-7; D gene uncertain. Germline-derived CDR1 and CDR2 are SGHTS and YDEGEE. The CDR3 consists of 11 residues. V was pared by 0 bases and J by 3 bases, with 1 base between. The CDR3 DNA is TGTGCCAGCAGCTTGGTCTACGAGCAGTACTTC. Translated, it gives CASSLVYEQYF.

V usage is TRBV9 and J usage is TRBJ1-2, with D possibly matching TRBD1 (5 bases). The V end lost 1 base, the J end lost 7 bases, and 17 bases lay between the germline ends. The length of the CDR3 is 15 residues. Germline-derived CDR1 and CDR2 are SGDLS and YYNGEE. CDR3 in amino acids: CASSVQESGLFGYTF. In nucleotides, the CDR3 is TGTGCCAGCAGCGTACAAGAATCAGGGCTGTTTGGCTACACCTTC. The full variable domain, completed using reference TRBV9 and TRBJ1-2, is DSGVTQTPKHLITATGQRVTLRCSPRSGDLSVYWYQQSLDQGLQFLIQYYNGEERAKGNILERFSAQQFPDLHSELNLSSLELGDSALYFCASSVQESGLFGYTFGSGTRLTVV.

This chain uses TRBV24-1 with TRBJ1-2, with 7 bases matching TRBD1. With 0 bases clipped from V and 8 bases from J, the junction kept 8 bases outside the gene matches. The CDR3 is 15 residues long. The V gene's germline CDR1 is KGHDR and CDR2 SFDVKD. The DNA of the CDR3 is TGTGCCACCAGTGATTTGCCGGGACAGCCTGGCGGCTACACCTTC. Protein product: CATSDLPGQPGGYTF.

This chain connects TRBV6-6 to TRBJ2-4; D is uncertain. CDR1 is MNHNY, CDR2 SVGAGI, per germline (reference sequence). Trimming shortened V by 8 bases and J by 6 bases, and 14 bases separated the two germline ends. The CDR3 loop spans 13 amino acids. The CDR3: CASSTGVGNIQYF. CDR3 sequence (DNA): TGTGCCAGCTCTACGGGTGTGGGAAACATTCAGTACTTC.

The chain carries TRBV18 and TRBJ2-3, with no clear D. Trimming left V 6 bases short and J 10 bases short, with 17 bases between. CDR1 KGHSH and CDR2 LQKENI come from the germline V gene. CDR3 length: 13 amino acids. CDR3 in amino acids: CASSRTPEGAQYF. DNA for the CDR3: TGTGCCAGCTCTCGGACCCCGGAAGGAGCGCAGTATTTT.

The chain recombines TRBV3-1 (or the pseudogene TRBV3-2) with TRBJ1-5; 8 positions agree with TRBD1. Germline values: CDR1 LGHDT, CDR2 YNNKEL (reference sequence). This CDR3 has 16 amino acids. V shed 4 bases and J 0 bases; nucleotides not matched to a gene: 5. CDR3: CASSLRGPYSNQPQHF. Here the CDR3 DNA reads TGTGCCAGCAGCCTCAGGGGGCCTTATAGCAATCAGCCCCAGCATTTT.

This clone was found many times. The J gene is TRBJ2-1, the V gene TRBV19; 11 bases align to TRBD2. After removal of 3 bases from V and 9 bases from J, the junction contained 1 base not matched to a gene. Per the germline V gene, CDR1 is LNHDA and CDR2 is SQIVND (reference sequence). The CDR3 contains 13 residues. The CDR3 DNA sequence: TGTGCCAGTAGTATCACTAGCGGGAGTGAGCAGTTCTTC. It is translated as CASSITSGSEQFF.

The genes are TRBV5-1 and TRBJ2-7; the D is unclear. The germline CDR1 and CDR2 sequences are SGHRS and YFSETQ. The CDR3 has 14 residues. V was clipped by 4 bases and J by 1 base, with 12 bases between them. In DNA form, the CDR3 reads TGCGCCAGCAGCCGGTCCCTTGGATCCTACGAGCAGTACTTC. It yields the protein CASSRSLGSYEQYF. Full variable domain (remainder filled in from reference TRBV5-1 and TRBJ2-7): KAGVTQTPRYLIKTRGQQVTLSCSPISGHRSVSWYQQTPGQGLQFLFEYFSETQRNKGNFPGRFSGRQFSNSRSEMNVSTLELGDSALYLCASSRSLGSYEQYFGPGTRLTVT.

The J gene is TRBJ2-7, the V gene TRBV7-2; 12 bases line up with TRBD2. Germline V gene data show CDR1 as SGHTA and CDR2 as FQGNSA. This CDR3 has 15 amino acids. V trimming: 6 bases; J trimming: 0 bases; junction bases outside the gene matches: 3. This CDR3 is CASRPTSGGSYEQYF. CDR3 DNA: TGTGCCAGCAGGCCGACTAGCGGGGGCTCCTACGAGCAGTACTTC.

The CDR3 sequence is CASSSSSRGTEKLFF. The DNA for the CDR3 is TGTGCCAGCAGCTCCTCGTCCAGGGGAACCGAAAAACTGTTTTTT. The chain links TRBV7-7 to TRBJ1-4; a weak D match, TRBD1 (6 bases). V was trimmed by 4 bases and J by 8 bases, leaving 17 bases between them. The CDR3 extends over 15 amino acids. Per germline, CDR1 SSHAT and CDR2 FNYEAQ (reference sequence).

The rearrangement links TRBV6-5 to TRBJ2-2, with D possibly being TRBD2 (6 bases). Germline V gene lookup returns CDR1 MNHEY and CDR2 SVGAGI. V was trimmed by 9 bases and J by 2 bases, leaving 16 bases between them. The CDR3 runs 15 residues. CDR3 sequence: CASTGTPINTGELFF. Written as DNA, the CDR3 is TGTGCCAGTACCGGGACTCCGATTAACACCGGGGAGCTGTTTTTT.

V gene TRBV28 combines with J gene TRBJ1-1; perhaps TRBD1 as D (5 bases). CDR3 length: 16 amino acids. Germline CDR1 is MDHEN and CDR2 is SYDVKM. V was trimmed by 5 bases and J by 0 bases, leaving 16 bases between them. The CDR3 spells CASSPEFRGVNTEAFF. CDR3 nucleotide sequence: TGTGCCAGCAGTCCTGAATTTAGGGGAGTGAACACTGAAGCTTTCTTT.

V usage is TRBV2 and J usage is TRBJ1-2; 9 bases are a match to TRBD1. The CDR3 contains 14 residues. CDR1 SNHLY and CDR2 FYNNEI come from the germline V gene. J was trimmed by 7 bases and V by 3 bases; bases with no gene match: 6. CDR3 in amino acids: CASSDQTGGIGYTF. DNA of the CDR3: TGTGCCAGCAGTGACCAGACAGGGGGGATTGGCTACACCTTC. The entire variable domain, with the rest obtained from reference TRBV2 and TRBJ1-2, is as follows: EPEVTQTPSHQVTQMGQEVILRCVPISNHLYFYWYRQILGQKVEFLVSFYNNEISEKSEIFDDQFSVERPDGSNFTLKIRSTKLEDSAMYFCASSDQTGGIGYTFGSGTRLTVV.